The 9 T cell receptor beta chains given below trace back to one sample, sequenced in a study of cytomegalovirus exposure and HLA in healthy donors. PCR used 60 Vbeta primers and 13 Jbeta primers. Profiling relied on immunoSEQ multiplex PCR, and the TCRdb table lists in-frame clones only, not all of them. Among about 150,000 clones listed, approximately 78% were seen once. What was sequenced was PBMCs. These receptor sequences come from a male donor in good health and CMV-seronegative.

The chain couples TRBV5-4 to TRBJ2-7, with 8 nucleotides matching TRBD1. CDR1 is SGHNT, CDR2 YYREEE, per germline (reference sequence). Trimming took 6 bases from V and 1 from J; bases not matched to a gene: 6. The CDR3 sequence is 14 residues long. The DNA for the CDR3 is TGTGCCAGCACCTCAACAGGGGGGTCCTACGAGCAGTACTTC. This gives the protein CASTSTGGSYEQYF.

The V gene is TRBV11-2, the J gene TRBJ1-5; D is unclear. V shed 4 bases and J shed 4 bases, with 5 bases lying between them. From germline, CDR1 is SGHAT and CDR2 FQNNGV. The CDR3 length is 12 residues. CDR3 residues: CASSSENQPQHF. DNA of the CDR3: TGTGCCAGCAGCTCGGAGAATCAGCCCCAGCATTTT.

V is TRBV6-5 and J is TRBJ2-5, with 8 bases lining up with TRBD1. Germline V gene data show CDR1 as MNHEY and CDR2 as SVGAGI. This CDR3 comprises 15 residues. J lost 5 bases, V lost 2 bases, and 7 bases had no gene match. The CDR3 sequence is CASSYLGQARETQYF. The CDR3 nucleotides are TGTGCCAGCAGTTACCTGGGACAGGCCCGCGAGACCCAGTACTTC.

This clone was observed a few times. The chain combines TRBV6-6 with TRBJ1-4; possibly TRBD1 for D (6 bases). V was trimmed by 7 bases and J by 8 bases, leaving 14 bases between them. Germline V lookup: CDR1 MNHNY, CDR2 SVGAGI (reference sequence). The CDR3 contains 13 residues. The CDR3 nucleotides read TGTGCCAGCAACTACAGGGTTGGCGAAAAACTGTTTTTT. Residues: CASNYRVGEKLFF.

The rearrangement links TRBV19 to TRBJ2-2, with TRBD2 matching over 10 bases. Trimming cost V 2 bases and J 6 bases; bases outside gene matches: 9. The CDR3 consists of 17 residues. CDR1 is LNHDA, CDR2 SQIVND, per germline (reference sequence). CDR3 nucleotides: TGTGCCAGTAGTATATTTCTTGGGACTAGCGAGTCCGGGGAGCTGTTTTTT. Protein sequence: CASSIFLGTSESGELFF.

This clone came up once. The chain employs TRBV30 and TRBJ1-4; 7 bases align to TRBD1. Losses at the gene ends were 0 bases for V and 3 bases for J; bases not matched to a gene: 4. The CDR3 has 15 amino acids. CDR1 GTSNPN and CDR2 SVGIG come from the germline V gene (reference sequence). The CDR3 is CAWSVRGTANEKLFF. The CDR3 DNA follows: TGTGCCTGGAGTGTAAGAGGGACAGCTAATGAAAAACTGTTTTTT.

The chain is built from TRBV20-1 and TRBJ1-2; D may be TRBD1 (5 bases). The germline V gene encodes CDR1 DFQATT and CDR2 SNEGSKA (reference sequence). The CDR3 sequence is 9 residues long. Between the trimmed V and J ends, which lost 6 bases and 6 bases, there was a span of 5 bases. The CDR3 coding sequence is TGCAGTGCAGGGGATGGCTACACCTTC. This gives the protein CSAGDGYTF.

This chain joins TRBV7-9 and TRBJ2-5, with 14 bases lining up with TRBD2. The CDR3 is 17 amino acids. J gave up 0 bases and V 6 bases, and 6 bases lay outside the gene matches. Germline CDR1 and CDR2: SEHNR and FQNEAQ (reference sequence). This CDR3 is CASSLTSGGADQETQYF. CDR3 bases: TGTGCCAGCAGTCTGACTAGCGGGGGGGCAGACCAAGAGACCCAGTACTTC.

The J gene is TRBJ2-4, the V gene TRBV27, with a weak D call TRBD2 (6 bases). Germline V lookup: CDR1 MNHEY, CDR2 SMNVEV (reference sequence). V lost 3 bases and J lost 0, with 9 bases in between. The CDR3 has 15 residues. CDR3 region: CASSFSGLAKNIQYF. For the CDR3, the DNA is TGTGCCAGCAGTTTTAGCGGTCTAGCCAAAAACATTCAGTACTTC.